This record covers a single T cell receptor beta chain. Its antigen is unknown. Using CD45RO/CCR7/CD25/CD127/CD95/CD27, CD4+ naive, central memory, regulatory and stem cell-like memory cells were sorted. This specimen belongs to a study of beta chain features in type 1 diabetes. General study results and limits: In all four CD4+ subsets, TCRB CDR3 length was significantly, moderately reduced in type 1 diabetes. Fewer junction insertions and more nucleotide deletions appeared in type 1 diabetes patients.

The authors reverse transcribed all of the isolated RNA, so sequencing captured expressed TCRB transcripts. Clones were read by immunoSEQ multiplex PCR, and TCRdb kept only the in-frame ones, dropping some. The sample shows around 500,000 clones, around 28% of them seen only once. Trimming shortened V by 8 bases and J by 3 bases, and 14 bases separated the two germline ends. Per germline, CDR1 SQVTM and CDR2 ANQGSEA. The CDR3 is made up of 13 amino acids. The sequenced material came from naive CD4+ T cells from blood. The chain combines TRBV29-1 with TRBJ2-1; D is undetermined. The source of this sequence is a man between 18 and 35 years old in good health. CDR3 DNA: TGCAGCTACTTCGCCATAAACTACAATGAGCAGTTCTTC. Its protein product is CSYFAINYNEQFF.